These 17 T cell receptor beta chains came from one sample sequenced in a study of blood T cell repertoires in COVID-19 (dated by TCRdb to the early 2020s). The library was made by the immunoSEQ multiplex PCR assay. Drawn from immuneACCESS, this table holds only the in-frame rearrangements with V and J called that TCRdb kept. Clones are partly lost; checked studies trace under half to an unresolved V gene and leave the rest unexplained. The sample table records about 150,000 clones; 80% to 90% of these occur just once. Roughly 34% of the sample is in the top ten clones. Sequencing was carried out using peripheral blood. The origin of the receptors is a human donor in a cohort sampled during active COVID-19.

V and J are TRBV12-3 or TRBV12-4 and TRBJ1-1; perhaps TRBD1 as D (5 bases). This CDR3 has 12 residues. V was clipped by 5 bases and J by 11 bases, with 15 bases between them. This CDR3 is CASSPKPQGAFF. The CDR3, as DNA: TGTGCCAGCAGTCCCAAGCCCCAGGGCGCTTTCTTT.

The rearrangement uses TRBV28 and TRBJ1-2, with a possible D match to TRBD1 (5 bases). Germline values: CDR1 MDHEN, CDR2 SYDVKM. The CDR3 is 13 residues long. V lost 4 bases to trimming and J lost 4 bases, with 10 bases between them. CDR3 DNA sequence: TGTGCCAGCAGTTCTGTGGGGGGCTATGGCTACACCTTC. Its protein is CASSSVGGYGYTF.

This clone was detected a few times. The chain joins TRBV3-1 (or the pseudogene TRBV3-2) to TRBJ2-7, with D maybe TRBD2 (5 bases). In germline, CDR1 is LGHDT, CDR2 YNNKEL (reference sequence). The CDR3 has 16 residues. The V end lost 4 bases, the J end lost 4 bases, and 20 bases lay between the germline ends. The CDR3 coding sequence is TGTGCCAGCAGCCCCGCTCTATGGCGGGCCACTTACGAGCAGTACTTC. It codes for CASSPALWRATYEQYF.

The chain links TRBV4-3 to TRBJ1-4; a weak D match, TRBD1 (5 bases). Germline V gene lookup returns CDR1 LGHNA and CDR2 YSLEER. CDR3 length: 15 amino acids. The V and J ends lost 0 bases and 7 bases respectively, with 12 bases between them. The CDR3 here is CASSQDGWGSEKLFF. The CDR3, as DNA: TGCGCCAGCAGCCAAGATGGCTGGGGCAGTGAAAAACTGTTTTTT.

J is TRBJ1-4 and V is TRBV9; 7 bases match TRBD1. Germline loops: CDR1 SGDLS, CDR2 YYNGEE. J was trimmed by 0 bases and V by 1 base; bases with no gene match: 9. The length of the CDR3 is 18 residues. The CDR3 nucleotides read TGTGCCAGCAGCGTACAACCAGGGGGGCATGCAACTAATGAAAAACTGTTTTTT. Its protein is CASSVQPGGHATNEKLFF.

The chain employs TRBV20-1 and TRBJ2-7, with TRBD1 matching over 7 bases. Germline V gene lookup returns CDR1 DFQATT and CDR2 SNEGSKA (reference sequence). The CDR3 is made up of 11 amino acids. V lost 7 bases, J lost 3 bases, and 3 bases stayed unmatched. In DNA, the CDR3 is TGCAGTGGGGGACAGAACTACGAGCAGTACTTC. Translated: CSGGQNYEQYF.

The chain links TRBV27 to TRBJ1-2; perhaps TRBD1 as D (5 bases). Deletions cut 8 bases from V and 6 bases from J, with 10 bases between. Per the germline V gene, CDR1 is MNHEY and CDR2 is SMNVEV (reference sequence). The CDR3 covers 11 residues. CDR3 loop: CASGTRDGYTF. DNA of the CDR3: TGTGCCAGCGGGACTCGTGATGGCTACACCTTC.

The chain has TRBV11-2 and TRBJ1-1; 8 bases align to TRBD1. CDR3 size: 16 residues. Germline V gene lookup returns CDR1 SGHAT and CDR2 FQNNGV. Losses at the gene ends were 5 bases for V and 2 bases for J; bases not matched to a gene: 10. CDR3 coding DNA: TGTGCCAGCAGCCCAGGACAGGGTATACCTAACACTGAAGCTTTCTTT. This codes for CASSPGQGIPNTEAFF. The whole variable domain, filled in from reference TRBV11-2 and TRBJ1-1, reads EAGVAQSPRYKIIEKRQSVAFWCNPISGHATLYWYQQILGQGPKLLIQFQNNGVVDDSQLPKDRFSAERLKGVDSTLKIQPAKLEDSAVYLCASSPGQGIPNTEAFFGQGTRLTVV.

The sample holds a few counts of this clone. The chain's CDR3 is CASRTGAHTEAFF. As DNA, the CDR3 is TGTGCCAGCAGGACAGGGGCCCACACTGAAGCTTTCTTT. The chain uses TRBV12-3 or TRBV12-4 and TRBJ1-1, with TRBD1 matching over 8 bases. The CDR3 runs 13 residues. Trimming took 6 bases from V and 3 from J; bases not matched to a gene: 3.

CDR3 DNA sequence: TGTGCCAGCAAAGCGGGGGTGCAAGAGACCCAGTACTTC. This gives the protein CASKAGVQETQYF. V and J are TRBV2 and TRBJ2-5; 8 bases agree with TRBD2. There are 13 residues in the CDR3. Trimming at V came to 7 bases and at J to 2 bases, leaving 3 bases not matched to a gene. CDR1 and CDR2 from the germline V gene are SNHLY and FYNNEI.

This clone was counted once. The V and J genes are TRBV19 and TRBJ1-1; TRBD1 aligns across 8 bases. The CDR3 covers 15 residues. V was pared by 3 bases and J by 1 base, with 4 bases of the junction left unmatched. CDR1 is LNHDA and CDR2 is SQIVND in the germline V gene (reference sequence). CDR3 bases: TGTGCCAGTAGTATGAACGGACAGGGGAACACTGAAGCTTTCTTT. Amino acid sequence: CASSMNGQGNTEAFF.

V is TRBV5-1 and J is TRBJ2-1, with 13 bases aligning to TRBD2. Germline V CDR1 and CDR2: SGHRS, YFSETQ. The CDR3 totals 16 residues. J was trimmed by 1 base and V by 4 bases; bases with no gene match: 2. This CDR3 is CASSVTSGGSYNEQFF. CDR3 DNA: TGCGCCAGCAGCGTGACTAGCGGGGGGTCCTACAATGAGCAGTTCTTC.

The rearrangement uses TRBV11-2 and TRBJ1-5; 7 bases fit TRBD1. Per the germline V gene, CDR1 is SGHAT and CDR2 is FQNNGV. Losses at the gene ends were 5 bases for V and 3 bases for J; bases not matched to a gene: 4. The CDR3 consists of 14 residues. The CDR3 is CASSPGQFNQPQHF. DNA of the CDR3: TGTGCCAGCAGCCCGGGACAGTTCAATCAGCCCCAGCATTTT. The complete variable domain, with remaining parts taken from reference TRBV11-2 and TRBJ1-5, reads EAGVAQSPRYKIIEKRQSVAFWCNPISGHATLYWYQQILGQGPKLLIQFQNNGVVDDSQLPKDRFSAERLKGVDSTLKIQPAKLEDSAVYLCASSPGQFNQPQHFGDGTRLSIL.

This clone was seen once. The chain is built from TRBV7-9 and TRBJ2-2; TRBD1 matches 8 bases. This CDR3 region has 16 residues. The V segment lost 1 base and the J segment 2 bases; nucleotides outside the gene matches: 3. Germline V gene sequence: CDR1 SEHNR, CDR2 FQNEAQ (reference sequence). CDR3 region: CASSLGAGGNTGELFF. CDR3 DNA: TGTGCCAGCAGCTTAGGAGCAGGGGGCAACACCGGGGAGCTGTTTTTT.

V gene TRBV27 combines with J gene TRBJ1-2, with D hard to call. The germline gives CDR1 MNHEY, CDR2 SMNVEV (reference sequence). Trimming pared 3 bases from V and 1 base from J, leaving 12 bases between. The CDR3 spans 15 residues. The DNA for the CDR3 is TGTGCCAGCAGTTTTTCCTTCAGAAGTAACTATGGCTACACCTTC. Translation: CASSFSFRSNYGYTF.

This sequence joins TRBV19 and TRBJ2-1, with 11 bases aligning to TRBD2. CDR1 LNHDA and CDR2 SQIVND come from the germline V gene (reference sequence). Trimming at V came to 5 bases and at J to 5 bases, leaving 5 bases not matched to a gene. This CDR3 is 15 amino acids long. The CDR3 sequence is CASSVLAGGNNEQFF. CDR3 nucleotide sequence: TGTGCCAGTAGTGTGCTAGCGGGGGGTAACAATGAGCAGTTCTTC.

The chain's CDR3 is CASSGQVGQGFIQYF. CDR3 DNA sequence: TGTGCCAGCAGCGGCCAAGTGGGACAGGGGTTCATTCAGTACTTC. The chain couples TRBV9 to TRBJ2-4; 10 bases map to TRBD1. Trimming removed 3 bases from V and 9 bases from J; junction bases left unmatched: 9. The CDR3 is made up of 15 amino acids. The germline gives CDR1 SGDLS, CDR2 YYNGEE.